This T cell receptor beta chain came from a study of response to subunit inactivated influenza vaccine. Regarding the study as a whole: Every seasonal influenza vaccination brings in few new T cells, the authors suggested.

The CDR3 is made up of 16 amino acids. V lost 1 base, J lost 2 bases, and 12 bases lay in between. Germline CDR1 is MGHRA and CDR2 is YSYEKL. TCRdb redid the calling of the RT-PCR reads with MiXCR, one entry per CDR3 protein. Of just over 300,000 distinct CDR3 sequences in the sample, 20% to 25% were seen once. This clonotype has at least ten counts. Its antigen is as yet unknown. The starting material was PBMCs from blood, obtained 21 months after vaccination. This chain uses TRBV4-1 with TRBJ2-1; no definite D call. The receptor was derived from a man aged 50 to 69 who received an inactivated influenza vaccine. CDR3 nucleotides: TGCGCCAGCAGCCAAGTAGCCGCACCTACCTACAATGAGCAGTTCTTC. It yields the protein CASSQVAAPTYNEQFF.